The rows below give T cell receptor beta chains drawn from one sample of a study of post-analysis software for immune sequencing data. TCRdb re-derived calls from the PCR reads in MiXCR, one entry per CDR3 protein. The sample lists hundreds of thousands of distinct CDR3 sequences, about 32% occurring once. Input material: blood. These receptors were taken from a girl aged 5 to 17 with multiple sclerosis. Each CDR3 is given with its conserved first and last residue. Each record gives: clone size, V gene, J gene, D gene, CDR3 protein, CDR3 DNA. A D gene is named only where the DNA matches it firmly. Clone size is not always given. Where it is, it says once, few, many or a class for expanded clones.

size: few
V: TRBV27
J: TRBJ2-3
D: -
CDR3: CASRLLADLPDTQYF
DNA: TGTGCCAGCAGGCTACTAGCCGATTTGCCAGATACGCAGTATTTT

size: -
V: TRBV20-1
J: TRBJ2-7
D: TRBD2
CDR3: CSAPPGLAGGEGVYEQYF
DNA: TGCAGTGCCCCTCCCGGATTGGCGGGAGGGGAAGGGGTCTACGAGCAGTACTTC

size: -
V: TRBV5-1
J: TRBJ2-1
D: -
CDR3: CASSFLQLQGTSYNEQFF
DNA: TGCGCCAGCAGCTTTTTGCAGTTACAGGGTACCTCCTACAATGAGCAGTTCTTC

size: -
V: TRBV24-1
J: TRBJ2-3
D: -
CDR3: CATSEPGAPTDTQYF
DNA: TGTGCCACCAGTGAGCCGGGGGCGCCCACAGATACGCAGTATTTT

size: -
V: TRBV6-1
J: TRBJ1-6
D: TRBD1
CDR3: CASSALTTGGAKSPLHF
DNA: TGTGCCAGCAGTGCACTAACCACAGGGGGCGCGAAATCACCCCTCCACTTT

size: few
V: TRBV20-1
J: TRBJ2-5
D: -
CDR3: CSARSGLQGQETQYF
DNA: TGCAGTGCTAGATCGGGACTCCAGGGGCAAGAGACCCAGTACTTC

size: -
V: TRBV4-1
J: TRBJ1-6
D: TRBD1
CDR3: CASSQPQGAHSPLHF
DNA: TGCGCCAGCAGCCAACCCCAGGGGGCCCATTCACCCCTCCACTTT

size: once
V: TRBV7-8
J: TRBJ2-3
D: TRBD2
CDR3: CASSARVAAGADTQYF
DNA: TGTGCCAGCAGCGCCCGGGTGGCAGCGGGGGCAGATACGCAGTATTTT

size: once
V: TRBV29-1
J: TRBJ2-5
D: -
CDR3: CSVEDPRGATGAQYF
DNA: TGCAGCGTTGAAGATCCTCGGGGGGCTACGGGGGCCCAGTACTTC

size: -
V: TRBV5-1
J: TRBJ2-3
D: -
CDR3: CASSSTGQRGPTDTQYF
DNA: TGCGCCAGCAGCTCAACGGGACAGCGGGGACCCACAGATACGCAGTATTTT

size: -
V: TRBV10-3
J: TRBJ2-5
D: TRBD2
CDR3: CAVAGGGETQYF
DNA: TGTGCCGTCGCGGGGGGCGGGGAGACCCAGTACTTC

size: few
V: TRBV5-1
J: TRBJ2-1
D: TRBD1
CDR3: CASSFRTGNYNEQFF
DNA: TGCGCCAGCAGCTTTAGGACAGGGAACTACAATGAGCAGTTCTTC

size: -
V: TRBV7-2
J: TRBJ1-2
D: TRBD1
CDR3: CASSLRQGASGYTF
DNA: TGTGCCAGCAGCTTACGACAGGGGGCGTCTGGCTACACCTTC

size: few
V: TRBV25-1
J: TRBJ2-7
D: TRBD2
CDR3: CASSGRLAAYEQYF
DNA: TGTGCCAGCAGTGGGAGACTAGCGGCCTACGAGCAGTACTTC

size: many
V: TRBV20-1
J: TRBJ2-7
D: -
CDR3: CSARGPEGIDEQYF
DNA: TGCAGTGCTAGAGGACCCGAGGGGATCGACGAGCAGTACTTC

size: few
V: TRBV10-3
J: TRBJ2-3
D: -
CDR3: CAISESKARTDTQYF
DNA: TGTGCCATCAGTGAGTCTAAGGCCCGCACAGATACGCAGTATTTT

size: few
V: TRBV13
J: TRBJ2-7
D: TRBD2
CDR3: CASSLQGTSGRSGYEQYF
DNA: TGTGCCAGCAGCTTACAGGGGACTAGCGGGAGGAGTGGCTACGAGCAGTACTTC

size: -
V: TRBV6-2/TRBV6-3
J: TRBJ2-1
D: TRBD1
CDR3: CASRRQGDSYNEQFF
DNA: TGTGCCAGCAGGCGACAGGGGGATTCCTACAATGAGCAGTTCTTC

size: -
V: TRBV6-6
J: TRBJ1-2
D: -
CDR3: CASSPFFGYTF
DNA: TGTGCCAGCAGTCCATTTTTTGGCTACACCTTC

size: few
V: TRBV29-1
J: TRBJ2-1
D: -
CDR3: CSVERENRYNEQFF
DNA: TGCAGCGTTGAAAGGGAGAACCGTTACAATGAGCAGTTCTTC

size: few
V: TRBV3-1
J: TRBJ2-1
D: TRBD2
CDR3: CASTLSGSRSWDEQFF
DNA: TGTGCCAGCACCCTTAGCGGGAGTAGGTCCTGGGATGAGCAGTTCTTC

size: few
V: TRBV27
J: TRBJ2-7
D: TRBD1
CDR3: CASSTGVHEQYF
DNA: TGTGCCAGCAGTACAGGGGTTCACGAGCAGTACTTC

size: -
V: TRBV4-3
J: TRBJ2-3
D: -
CDR3: CASSPKGPPGRDTQYF
DNA: TGCGCCAGCAGCCCCAAGGGCCCCCCGGGGCGAGATACGCAGTATTTT